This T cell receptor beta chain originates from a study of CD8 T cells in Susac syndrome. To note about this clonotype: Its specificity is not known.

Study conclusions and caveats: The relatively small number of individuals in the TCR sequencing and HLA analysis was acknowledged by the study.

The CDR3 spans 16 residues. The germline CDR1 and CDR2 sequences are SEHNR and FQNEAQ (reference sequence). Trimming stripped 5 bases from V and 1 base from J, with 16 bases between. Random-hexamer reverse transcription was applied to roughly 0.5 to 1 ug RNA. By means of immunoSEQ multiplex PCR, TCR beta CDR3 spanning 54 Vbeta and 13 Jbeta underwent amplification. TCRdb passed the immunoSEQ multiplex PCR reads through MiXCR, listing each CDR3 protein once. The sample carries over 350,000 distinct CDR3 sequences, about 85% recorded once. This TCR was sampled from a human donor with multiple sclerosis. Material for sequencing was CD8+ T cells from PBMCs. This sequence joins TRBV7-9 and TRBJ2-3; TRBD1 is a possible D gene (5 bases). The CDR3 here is CASSPAISQGTDTQYF. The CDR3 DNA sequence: TGTGCCAGCAGCCCGGCGATCTCACAGGGCACAGATACGCAGTATTTT.